The 18 T cell receptor beta chains reported below all come from one sample, sequenced in a study of CXCR3-negative and CXCR3-positive naive CD8 T cells. Carrying UMI labels, the TRB cDNA libraries were prepared through 5' RACE. TCRdb re-called the 5' RACE reads, yielding one record per CDR3 amino acid sequence without DNA. Its clone listing holds approximately 58,000 distinct CDR3 sequences. What was sequenced was naive CXCR3- CD8+ T cells from blood. Subset of the sample: CD45RO-CCR7+CD27+CD95- naive CD8+ T cells lacking CXCR3 (TNR3-). The origin of the receptors is a human donor in good health. Some clones in this sample may be carry-over from other donors' samples.

This chain joins TRBV27 and TRBJ1-5; without DNA, the TCRdb call of TRBD1 cannot be checked. The CDR3 length is 17 residues. The germline CDR1 and CDR2 sequences are MNHEY and SMNVEV (reference sequence). The CDR3 reads CASSLFGSSPPNQPQHF.

The chain joins TRBV2 to TRBJ1-2; the D gene TCRdb calls, TRBD1, cannot be checked with no DNA. The CDR3 runs to 14 residues. CDR1 and CDR2 from the germline V gene are SNHLY and FYNNEI. CDR3 region: CASSRTEGWDGYTF.

The chain is built from TRBV4-1 and TRBJ2-3. The CDR3 is 16 amino acids. Germline lookup yields CDR1 MGHRA and CDR2 YSYEKL. Here the CDR3 reads CPSSQTPKRVTDTQYF.

The chain combines TRBV11-2 with TRBJ2-2; TCRdb's assignment of TRBD1 cannot be checked, as there is no DNA. Per the germline V gene, CDR1 is SGHAT and CDR2 is FQNNGV. CDR3 size: 19 residues. The CDR3 spells CASSFVTAQGKSRTGELFF. Combining the CDR3 with reference TRBV11-2 and TRBJ2-2 gives the whole variable domain EAGVAQSPRYKIIEKRQSVAFWCNPISGHATLYWYQQILGQGPKLLIQFQNNGVVDDSQLPKDRFSAERLKGVDSTLKIQPAKLEDSAVYLCASSFVTAQGKSRTGELFFGEGSRLTVL.

CDR3 protein: CASSQMTGSNQPQHF. The chain combines TRBV4-2 with TRBJ1-5; TCRdb outputs TRBD1, but without DNA this stays unchecked. CDR3 length equals 15 residues. Germline assignment: CDR1 LGHNA and CDR2 YNFKEQ.

V usage is TRBV7-9 and J usage is TRBJ1-2. This CDR3 spans 12 amino acids. Germline V gives CDR1 SEHNR, CDR2 FQNEAQ (reference sequence). The CDR3: CASSVDKHGYTF.

The rearrangement uses TRBV7-2 and TRBJ2-7. This CDR3 has 17 residues. Germline CDR1 and CDR2: SGHTA and FQGNSA. This CDR3 is CASSLVVVSGRSYEQYF.

The genes are TRBV28 and TRBJ2-7. CDR3 length: 13 amino acids. CDR1 and CDR2 (germline): MDHEN, SYDVKM. CDR3 amino acids: CASSFKGSYEQYF.

This chain uses TRBV28 with TRBJ2-7; TCRdb proposes TRBD1, but this gene call is untestable without DNA. The CDR3 sequence is 15 residues long. Per germline, CDR1 MDHEN and CDR2 SYDVKM. The CDR3: CASIPDGAPTHEQYF.

This chain connects TRBV4-3 to TRBJ1-5. The CDR3 consists of 15 residues. CDR1 is LGHNA, CDR2 YSLEER, per germline. CDR3 in amino acids: CASSQETYSNQPQHF.

This CDR3 reads CASSYAGGGGAPDF. V usage is TRBV6-6 and J usage is TRBJ2-3; TCRdb outputs TRBD2, but without DNA this stays unchecked. Germline CDR1 reads MNHNY; CDR2 reads SVGAGI (reference sequence). The CDR3 extends over 14 amino acids.

The V and J genes are TRBV4-3 and TRBJ2-1; absent DNA, TCRdb's TRBD1 call cannot be checked. The CDR3 runs to 17 residues. Germline loops: CDR1 LGHNA, CDR2 YSLEER. The CDR3: CASSQDPDGTAYNEQFF.

The chain recombines TRBV12-3 or TRBV12-4 with TRBJ2-7; the TCRdb D gene call, TRBD1, has no DNA to confirm it. This CDR3 spans 14 amino acids. CDR3 in amino acids: CASSEGQVSYEQYF.

The V call is TRBV28, the J call TRBJ2-1; checking the TCRdb D call of TRBD1 is not possible without DNA. Germline V CDR1 and CDR2: MDHEN, SYDVKM. This CDR3 comprises 14 residues. The CDR3 is CASTTGPNYNEQFF.

The CDR3 sequence is CASSFRGRKEDTQYF. The chain couples TRBV7-9 to TRBJ2-3. The V gene's germline CDR1 is SEHNR and CDR2 FQNEAQ (reference sequence). The CDR3 spans 15 residues.

This rearrangement joins TRBV14 to TRBJ2-3. This CDR3 has 12 amino acids. The germline CDR1 and CDR2 sequences are SGHDN and FVKESK. The CDR3 region is CASSKIADTQYF.

This chain links TRBV7-8 with TRBJ2-1; TCRdb indicates TRBD1, and absent DNA this call remains unverified. The CDR3 consists of 14 residues. Germline V gene sequence: CDR1 SGHVS, CDR2 FQNEAQ. The CDR3 loop is CASSLSGGAGEQFF. Full variable domain (rest looked up from reference TRBV7-8 and TRBJ2-1): GAGVSQSPRYKVAKRGQDVALRCDPISGHVSLFWYQQALGQGPEFLTYFQNEAQLDKSGLPSDRFFAERPEGSVSTLKIQRTQQEDSAVYLCASSLSGGAGEQFFGPGTRLTVL.

J is TRBJ2-7 and V is TRBV7-9; TCRdb indicates TRBD2, and absent DNA this call remains unverified. The CDR3 runs to 16 residues. The germline V gene encodes CDR1 SEHNR and CDR2 FQNEAQ (reference sequence). The CDR3 here is CASSLTGGGQTYEQYF.